This T cell receptor beta chain derives from a study of cytomegalovirus exposure and HLA in healthy donors. Across the whole study: In terms of ancestry, the Caucasian-associated cluster contained roughly 80% of the 350 to 450 genotyped donors. Points from the study as a whole: A later analysis associated 16,951 TCR beta sequences with HLA alleles at a 0.05 false discovery rate. Roughly even sequencing depth across donors was the assumption behind the presence/absence analyses.

Germline assignment: CDR1 GTSNPN and CDR2 SVGIG (reference sequence). The V gene end was trimmed by 1 base and the J gene end by 7 bases; junction bases not matched to a gene: 6. This CDR3 spans 14 amino acids. Nominally healthy donors provided the samples, though records likely missed some immune exposures. Notes on this clone: The target antigen is unknown.

PCR was performed using 60 Vbeta and 13 Jbeta primers. Sequenced by immunoSEQ multiplex PCR; TCRdb stores in-frame clones only, minus some. The sample contains around 130,000 clones, over 75% of which appear only once. Sequencing input: PBMCs. The receptor's source is a man between 18 and 35 years old in good health and CMV-seropositive. The chain is built from TRBV30 and TRBJ2-1; 8 bases match TRBD2. CDR3 sequence (DNA): TGTGCCTGGAGTGAGCCGGGGGGGCCGAATGAGCAGTTCTTC. Its translation is CAWSEPGGPNEQFF.